One sample yielded the 10 T cell receptor beta chains listed below, sequenced in a study of T-cell reconstitution after alpha-beta-depleted transplantation in children. Preparation of the TCRbeta library used unique molecular identifiers. One entry per CDR3 protein, called by TCRdb with MiXCR from the PCR reads. This sample has about 58,000 distinct CDR3 sequences; 44% occur once, and the top ten carry 98%. The sequences come from PBMCs, mostly from graft donor cells, collected 360 days after TCRalphabeta/CD19-depleted stem cell transplant. These TCRs come from a male patient under 18 who had a stem cell transplant for acute lymphoblastic leukemia, so the T cells may come from the graft donor.

This clonotype has just a few counts. The gene calls are TRBV13 and TRBJ2-7; weak D call: TRBD2 (5 bases). V shed 0 bases and J shed 4 bases, with 10 bases lying between them. The CDR3 runs 14 residues. Germline V gene lookup returns CDR1 PRHDT and CDR2 FYEKMQ (reference sequence). The CDR3 loop is CASSLGGAMYEQYF. The CDR3, as DNA: TGTGCCAGCAGCTTAGGGGGAGCTATGTACGAGCAGTACTTC.

V is TRBV12-3 or TRBV12-4 and J is TRBJ2-7; a weak D match, TRBD2 (5 bases). The CDR3 covers 14 residues. Between the trimmed V and J ends, which lost 3 bases and 2 bases, there was a span of 11 bases. The CDR3 DNA reads as TGTGCCAGCAGTTTTGCGGGTCCCACCTACGAGCAGTACTTC. This codes for CASSFAGPTYEQYF.

J is TRBJ2-7 and V is TRBV29-1, with D hard to call. The CDR3 sequence is 10 residues long. Germline V CDR1 and CDR2: SQVTM, ANQGSEA. The germline V and J ends were trimmed by 6 bases and 3 bases, with 6 bases remaining between them. For the CDR3, the DNA is TGCAGCGTCATAAACTACGAGCAGTACTTC. It yields the protein CSVINYEQYF.

This chain joins TRBV20-1 and TRBJ2-6; D is ambiguous. V was clipped by 3 bases and J by 2 bases, with 8 bases between them. The CDR3 loop spans 14 amino acids. Germline lookup yields CDR1 DFQATT and CDR2 SNEGSKA (reference sequence). CDR3: CSASSRTGANVLTF. The CDR3 nucleotides are TGCAGTGCTAGTAGCAGGACTGGGGCCAACGTCCTGACTTTC.

A word on this clonotype: Germline is not matched at one junction end, which may reflect a read error. The J gene is TRBJ2-1, the V gene TRBV4-2; 7 bases map to TRBD2. The CDR3 consists of 16 residues. Per germline, CDR1 LGHNA and CDR2 YNFKEQ. For the CDR3, the DNA is TGTGCCAGCAGCGAGGTATTAGCGGGCGGCTACAATGAGCAGCTCTTC. Its protein is CASSEVLAGGYNEQLF.

V gene TRBV6-5 combines with J gene TRBJ2-7; possible D gene TRBD2, 6 bases. CDR1 and CDR2 (germline): MNHEY, SVGAGI. Trimming shortened V by 8 bases and J by 0 bases, and 8 bases separated the two germline ends. The CDR3 has 12 residues. This CDR3 is CASAGSSYEQYF. DNA for the CDR3: TGTGCCAGCGCGGGGAGCTCCTACGAGCAGTACTTC.

This chain uses TRBV12-3 or TRBV12-4 with TRBJ2-1; D not resolved. This CDR3 is 17 amino acids long. With 2 bases removed from V and 4 bases from J, the gap between germline ends came to 18 bases. The CDR3 sequence: CASSLFLSPPQYNEQFF. Written as DNA, the CDR3 is TGTGCCAGCAGTTTATTTCTTTCTCCCCCTCAGTACAATGAGCAGTTCTTC.

In its sample, this clonotype was seen a few times. The V gene is TRBV29-1, the J gene TRBJ2-3, with TRBD2 as a possible D gene (6 bases). The V and J ends lost 3 bases and 4 bases respectively, with 14 bases between them. The CDR3 runs 14 residues. Germline CDR1 and CDR2: SQVTM and ANQGSEA. Here the CDR3 reads CSVDRTPGADTQYF. In nucleotides, the CDR3 is TGCAGCGTTGATAGGACCCCGGGGGCAGATACGCAGTATTTT.

Only one count was recorded for this clonotype. This chain uses TRBV20-1 with TRBJ2-5; D call uncertain. CDR1 is DFQATT, CDR2 SNEGSKA, per germline (reference sequence). This CDR3 region has 11 residues. Trimming cost V 6 bases and J 6 bases, with 11 bases left between them. CDR3 in amino acids: CSASKIQTQYF. The CDR3 coding sequence is TGCAGTGCGAGCAAGATCCAGACCCAGTACTTC.

The chain employs TRBV12-3 or TRBV12-4 and TRBJ2-1, with D maybe TRBD2 (6 bases). The CDR3 runs to 15 residues. V lost 6 bases and J lost 3, with 15 bases in between. The CDR3, as DNA: TGTGCCAGCAGGCTCTCTAGCGTCCTCTACAATGAGCAGTTCTTC. This encodes CASRLSSVLYNEQFF.